Here is one T cell receptor (beta chain) with its context. The antigen is undetermined. The entry originates in a study of OX40 agonist ivuxolimab in advanced cancers. Study-level points and caveats: Clonal expansion was seen in CD4+ and CD8+ blood T cells by week 6 at 0.1 to 3.0 mg/kg. It was also the case that some nonresponders had low normalized T-cell clonal expansion.

Blood sampling was done at baseline, cycle 4 day 1, and cycle 7 day 1. This table comes from immunoSEQ multiplex PCR, and its TCRdb copy is limited to in-frame clones, with some not included. The repertoire includes some 65,000 clones, 89% of them detected once, and more than 10% sits in the top ten. The CDR3 spans 16 residues. Trimming took 4 bases from V and 2 from J; bases not matched to a gene: 6. Germline-derived CDR1 and CDR2 are MDHEN and SYDVKM. The sample was CD4+ or CD8+ T cells sorted from blood, taken in a trial of the OX40 agonist ivuxolimab. This chain uses TRBV28 with TRBJ1-5; 9 bases fit TRBD1. This TCR came from an adult with an advanced solid tumor such as melanoma, head and neck, liver or kidney cancer. The CDR3 sequence: CASSYPWTGGNQPQHF. CDR3 nucleotides: TGTGCCAGCAGTTACCCGTGGACAGGGGGCAATCAGCCCCAGCATTTT.